This entry features one T cell receptor beta chain sequence. Antigen specificity is unknown. The data originate from a study of tumor-infiltrating lymphocytes in primary liver carcinoma. Study details: Samples produced roughly 3.65 to 7.5 million productive TCRbeta reads, comparable across tissue types.

A primer in the constant region served to generate TCR beta cDNA from about 480 ng of total RNA. Three nested multiplex PCR rounds, a slightly modified ARM-PCR, produced the libraries for TCR beta. Use of TRBV1-TRBV30 forward primers with a C-beta reverse primer characterized the first two PCR rounds, which lasted about 11 cycles each. TCRdb fed the multiplex PCR reads into MiXCR, producing one record per CDR3 protein. This sample has tens of thousands of distinct CDR3 sequences; roughly 78% occur once, and the top ten carry about 30%. V lost 4 bases, J lost 6 bases, and 15 bases stayed unmatched. The germline V gene has CDR1 SEHNR and CDR2 FQNEAQ (reference sequence). The CDR3 length is 16 residues. Between about 18 and 33 mg of unsorted bulk tissue served as the source from which RNA and DNA were co-extracted. Surgical resection was used to treat these primary liver carcinoma patients. Each sampled tumor had five separate regions taken from it.

Study-level findings and limits: Lower overlap was observed for tumor-adjacent and tumor-blood pairs relative to tumor region pairs.

The TCR comes from a woman in her 30s with primary liver carcinoma and hepatitis B virus infection. V gene TRBV7-9 combines with J gene TRBJ2-7; 7 nucleotides agree with TRBD1. Specimen: liver tumor tissue from sampling region 3. Regarding subset: tumor region T3, left-lateral pole. In DNA, the CDR3 is TGTGCCAGCAGCTCTCTGTCCCCACAGGGGTTTGGCGAGCAGTACTTC. Encoded protein: CASSSLSPQGFGEQYF.